The 10 T cell receptor beta chains given below trace back to one sample, sequenced in a study of cytomegalovirus exposure and HLA in healthy donors. The method was immunoSEQ multiplex PCR; TCRdb's version includes in-frame clones alone and lacks a portion of them. The sample includes 130,000 to 150,000 clones, 88% of them seen just once. Material: PBMCs. These receptors were collected from a woman between 18 and 29 years old in good health and CMV-seropositive.

This chain connects TRBV7-3 to TRBJ2-2; TRBD2 is a possible D gene (5 bases). Trimming cost V 6 bases and J 0 bases, with 11 bases left between them. CDR1 SGHTA and CDR2 FQGTGA come from the germline V gene. The CDR3 covers 15 residues. The CDR3 sequence: CASRVVGANTGELFF. The CDR3, as DNA: TGTGCCAGCAGGGTAGTCGGGGCGAACACCGGGGAGCTGTTTTTT. Drawing the rest from reference TRBV7-3 and TRBJ2-2, the complete variable domain is GAGVSQTPSNKVTEKGKYVELRCDPISGHTALYWYRQSLGQGPEFLIYFQGTGAADDSGLPNDRFFAVRPEGSVSTLKIQRTERGDSAVYLCASRVVGANTGELFFGEGSRLTVL.

V is TRBV7-9 and J is TRBJ2-7; D is possibly TRBD2 (5 bases). Germline lookup yields CDR1 SEHNR and CDR2 FQNEAQ (reference sequence). Between the trimmed V and J ends, which lost 2 bases and 6 bases, there was a span of 11 bases. CDR3 length: 13 amino acids. CDR3 sequence reads: CASSLTAAGEQYF. DNA for the CDR3: TGTGCCAGCAGCTTAACGGCGGCGGGCGAGCAGTACTTC.

The chain employs TRBV6-5 and TRBJ2-3; maybe TRBD2 (5 bases). Germline CDR1 reads MNHEY; CDR2 reads SVGAGI. The CDR3 has 12 amino acids. Deletions cut 6 bases from V and 4 bases from J, with 8 bases between. The CDR3: CASRAGADTQYF. Here the CDR3 DNA reads TGTGCCAGCAGAGCCGGGGCAGATACGCAGTATTTT.

This chain uses TRBV9 with TRBJ2-2; 7 bases map to TRBD2. With V trimmed by 4 bases and J by 6 bases, 3 bases remained unmatched. The CDR3 has 13 amino acids. CDR1 SGDLS and CDR2 YYNGEE come from the germline V gene. This chain's CDR3 is CASSTAGPGELFF. CDR3 in DNA: TGTGCCAGCAGCACAGCGGGGCCCGGGGAGCTGTTTTTT.

The chain uses TRBV7-9 and TRBJ2-2, with 7 bases that match TRBD2. The V segment lost 8 bases and the J segment 7 bases; nucleotides outside the gene matches: 7. The CDR3 totals 13 residues. Germline CDR1 SEHNR, CDR2 FQNEAQ (reference sequence). The CDR3 is CASSGGRIGELFF. CDR3 nucleotides: TGTGCCAGCTCCGGGGGGAGGATCGGGGAGCTGTTTTTT.

The chain combines TRBV18 with TRBJ2-1, with TRBD2 identical over 10 bases. CDR1 and CDR2 (germline): KGHSH, LQKENI. This CDR3 has 16 residues. Trimming at V came to 1 base and at J to 9 bases, leaving 9 bases not matched to a gene. The CDR3 sequence: CASSPLLAGAGGEQFF. CDR3 nucleotides: TGTGCCAGCTCACCACTTCTAGCGGGAGCCGGGGGTGAGCAGTTCTTC.

The gene calls are TRBV30 and TRBJ2-7; 10 bases are a match to TRBD2. CDR1 and CDR2 from the germline V gene are GTSNPN and SVGIG (reference sequence). This CDR3 contains 14 residues. V shed 1 base, J shed 2 bases, and the junction held 2 bases outside the gene matches. The CDR3, as DNA: TGTGCCTGGAGTGGACTAGCGGGTCCCTACGAGCAGTACTTC. The encoded protein is CAWSGLAGPYEQYF.

The table lists this clone with a few counts. The chain couples TRBV18 to TRBJ1-2; D not certain. V lost 2 bases to trimming and J lost 7 bases, with 17 bases between them. Germline V gene data show CDR1 as KGHSH and CDR2 as LQKENI. This CDR3 is 15 amino acids long. The CDR3 nucleotides read TGTGCCAGCTCACCAGGGGAGCAGGCCTCCGGTGGCTACACCTTC. Its protein product is CASSPGEQASGGYTF. The variable domain in full, completed from reference TRBV18 and TRBJ1-2, reads NAGVMQNPRHLVRRRGQEARLRCSPMKGHSHVYWYRQLPEEGLKFMVYLQKENIIDESGMPKERFSAEFPKEGPSILRIQQVVRGDSAAYFCASSPGEQASGGYTFGSGTRLTVV.

This clone was recorded a few times. The gene calls are TRBV30 and TRBJ2-7, with TRBD1 as a possible D gene (7 bases). The germline V gene encodes CDR1 GTSNPN and CDR2 SVGIG (reference sequence). Trimming pared 2 bases from V and 0 bases from J, leaving 14 bases between. There are 15 residues in the CDR3. The CDR3 spells CAWSMGGQLSYEQYF. The CDR3 DNA is TGTGCCTGGAGTATGGGGGGACAGCTCTCCTACGAGCAGTACTTC.

The CDR3 protein is CASSQDRRKADTQYF. CDR3 nucleotides: TGCGCCAGCAGCCAAGACCGGCGGAAGGCAGATACGCAGTATTTT. J is TRBJ2-3 and V is TRBV4-3; D is undetermined. Germline V gives CDR1 LGHNA, CDR2 YSLEER. The V and J ends lost 0 bases and 4 bases respectively, with 11 bases between them. This CDR3 has 15 amino acids.